A selection of T cell receptor beta chains follows, all from one sample in a study of blood T cell repertoires in COVID-19. Generated by immunoSEQ multiplex PCR, the TCRdb table keeps only in-frame clones and is missing some. Counted here are approximately 400,000 clones, approximately 88% occurring once; the ten biggest clones make up around 13%. The sequenced material came from peripheral blood. The receptor set was obtained from a woman in her forties or fifties with COVID-19, enrolled during active disease. Each CDR3 is given with its conserved first and last residue. A D gene is named only where the DNA matches it firmly. A row's size may be missing; if present it is once, few, many or a size class.

len: 15; j_gene: TRBJ2-1; v_gene: TRBV7-6; abundance: -; d_gene: TRBD1; CDR3aa: CASSLGQGGYNEQFF; CDR3nt: TGTGCCAGCAGCTTAGGACAGGGGGGTTACAATGAGCAGTTCTTC
len: 18; j_gene: TRBJ2-1; v_gene: TRBV6-2/TRBV6-3; abundance: -; d_gene: TRBD2; CDR3aa: CASSYSTSGGFTYNEQFF; CDR3nt: TGTGCCAGCAGTTACTCGACTAGCGGGGGATTCACCTACAATGAGCAGTTCTTC
len: 14; j_gene: TRBJ1-2; v_gene: TRBV9; abundance: -; d_gene: -; CDR3aa: CASSPSRGPYGYTF; CDR3nt: TGTGCCAGCAGCCCCTCGCGGGGACCCTATGGCTACACCTTC
len: 16; j_gene: TRBJ2-7; v_gene: TRBV19; abundance: -; d_gene: TRBD2; CDR3aa: CASRRGGRGGSYEQYF; CDR3nt: TGTGCCAGTAGAAGAGGAGGGCGGGGGGGCTCCTACGAGCAGTACTTC
len: 14; j_gene: TRBJ1-5; v_gene: TRBV30; abundance: -; d_gene: TRBD1; CDR3aa: CAWNSDRGLQPQHF; CDR3nt: TGTGCCTGGAACTCGGACAGGGGGCTTCAGCCCCAGCATTTT
len: 17; j_gene: TRBJ2-2; v_gene: TRBV5-4; abundance: once; d_gene: -; CDR3aa: CASSSGTPTVNTGELFF; CDR3nt: TGTGCCAGCAGCTCAGGGACACCTACTGTGAACACCGGGGAGCTGTTTTTT
len: 16; j_gene: TRBJ2-2; v_gene: TRBV24-1; abundance: -; d_gene: -; CDR3aa: CATSVSTGSHTGELFF; CDR3nt: TGTGCCACCAGTGTCTCAACGGGATCTCACACCGGGGAGCTGTTTTTT
len: 12; j_gene: TRBJ1-1; v_gene: TRBV12-3/TRBV12-4; abundance: once; d_gene: -; CDR3aa: CASSLWNREAFF; CDR3nt: TGTGCCAGCAGTTTATGGAACAGGGAAGCTTTCTTT
len: 14; j_gene: TRBJ1-2; v_gene: TRBV3-1/TRBV3-2; abundance: -; d_gene: -; CDR3aa: CASRLQGEGYGYTF; CDR3nt: TGTGCCAGCAGACTACAGGGTGAAGGCTATGGCTACACCTTC
len: 15; j_gene: TRBJ1-2; v_gene: TRBV7-9; abundance: -; d_gene: -; CDR3aa: CASSFGRGSNYGYTF; CDR3nt: TGTGCCAGCAGCTTCGGGAGGGGTTCTAACTATGGCTACACCTTC
len: 16; j_gene: TRBJ2-3; v_gene: TRBV19; abundance: -; d_gene: -; CDR3aa: CASSIDRRGLTDTQYF; CDR3nt: TGTGCCAGTAGTATAGACCGCAGGGGATTGACAGATACGCAGTATTTT
len: 14; j_gene: TRBJ1-6; v_gene: TRBV5-6; abundance: -; d_gene: -; CDR3aa: CASSPSGAHSPLHF; CDR3nt: TGTGCCAGCAGCCCCAGCGGAGCCCATTCACCCCTCCACTTT
len: 16; j_gene: TRBJ1-5; v_gene: TRBV19; abundance: once; d_gene: TRBD1; CDR3aa: CATSGTGVSSNQPQHF; CDR3nt: TGTGCCACCTCGGGAACAGGGGTTAGTAGCAATCAGCCCCAGCATTTT
len: 15; j_gene: TRBJ2-7; v_gene: TRBV20-1; abundance: -; d_gene: -; CDR3aa: CSASSETLSSYEQYF; CDR3nt: TGCAGTGCTAGTAGCGAGACGCTGAGCTCCTACGAGCAGTACTTC
len: 12; j_gene: TRBJ1-2; v_gene: TRBV28; abundance: -; d_gene: -; CDR3aa: CASTLTAVPYTF; CDR3nt: TGTGCCAGCACCCTGACAGCCGTCCCCTACACCTTC
len: 14; j_gene: TRBJ1-6; v_gene: TRBV2; abundance: -; d_gene: -; CDR3aa: CASLVVVSNSPLHF; CDR3nt: TGTGCCAGCTTAGTCGTTGTGAGTAATTCACCCCTCCACTTT
len: 14; j_gene: TRBJ1-1; v_gene: TRBV5-4; abundance: -; d_gene: TRBD1; CDR3aa: CASIADRMGTEAFF; CDR3nt: TGTGCCAGCATCGCGGACAGGATGGGCACTGAAGCTTTCTTT
len: 15; j_gene: TRBJ1-5; v_gene: TRBV6-5; abundance: -; d_gene: -; CDR3aa: CASNRGNSGNQPQHF; CDR3nt: TGTGCCAGCAACCGGGGAAACAGCGGCAATCAGCCCCAGCATTTT
len: 15; j_gene: TRBJ2-7; v_gene: TRBV15; abundance: once; d_gene: TRBD1; CDR3aa: CATSRARTGALEQYF; CDR3nt: TGTGCCACCAGCAGAGCCCGGACAGGGGCCCTCGAGCAGTACTTC
len: 14; j_gene: TRBJ1-4; v_gene: TRBV19; abundance: -; d_gene: -; CDR3aa: CASSYQGSNEKLFF; CDR3nt: TGTGCCAGTAGTTACCAGGGCTCTAATGAAAAACTGTTTTTT
len: 15; j_gene: TRBJ1-1; v_gene: TRBV29-1; abundance: -; d_gene: TRBD1; CDR3aa: CSFGQGYSPHTEAFF; CDR3nt: TGCAGCTTCGGACAGGGGTATTCCCCACACACTGAAGCTTTCTTT
len: 14; j_gene: TRBJ1-1; v_gene: TRBV9; abundance: -; d_gene: -; CDR3aa: CASSRMGGRTEAFF; CDR3nt: TGTGCCAGCAGTCGCATGGGGGGGCGGACTGAAGCTTTCTTT
len: 17; j_gene: TRBJ1-1; v_gene: TRBV3-1/TRBV3-2; abundance: -; d_gene: TRBD1; CDR3aa: CASSLQGPTRGYTEAFF; CDR3nt: TGTGCCAGCAGCCTACAGGGGCCTACCCGAGGGTACACTGAAGCTTTCTTT